This T cell receptor (beta chain) stems from a study of regulatory T cells in long-lasting Graves disease (dated by TCRdb to 2020 to 2023). In the study overall: Persistent Graves' disease meant more than 5 years of antithyroid drug treatment with TSH receptor autoantibodies that stayed positive. Peripheral blood TCR sequencing and RNA sequencing compared persistent Graves' disease patients with newly diagnosed Graves' disease patients. The study took place in China and was registered as a clinical trial. TCR sequencing covered roughly 13 persistent and 20 newly diagnosed Graves' disease patients, about 35 samples in total. In the clinical cohort, patients with persistent Graves' disease had used antithyroid drugs for an average of about 10.3 years. Study-wide findings and limitations: Persistent Graves' disease patients showed lower TCR Shannon entropy and fewer highly expanded clones than newly diagnosed patients, suggesting clonal expansion. Sequencing and analysis were restricted to the TCR beta chain. Because the primary lesion, thyroid tissue, could not be accessed, the study looked at peripheral blood alone. A larger number of public clonotypes was shared among persistent patients (over 2,500) than among newly diagnosed patients (approximately 1,000). TRBV28, TRBJ1-2 and TRBJ2-5 were preferentially used in persistent disease, while TRBV20-1 and TRBJ2-1 were favored in newly diagnosed disease. As a limitation, the authors acknowledged that the small sample size may reduce accuracy.

In light of the paper, this sample's time point label describes: persistent/refractory GD, antithyroid drugs over 5 years with positive TRAb. RNA was extracted from PBMCs in TRIzol for both TCR sequencing and RNA sequencing. Graves' disease was diagnosed according to American Thyroid Association guidelines. Recruitment of patients was carried out at an endocrinology department in Xi'an, China. Each patient gave 8.5 to 9.5 milliliters of peripheral blood, collected in an EDTA anticoagulant tube. Ficoll Paque Plus density gradient separation was used to isolate PBMCs, and no additional T cell sorting was done. An Agilent 2100 Bioanalyzer and agarose gel were used to check RNA quality, while a NanoDrop 2000 measured RNA concentration. Including the terminal cysteine and phenylalanine, the CDR3 comprises 17 residues. The CDR3 DNA has 51 bases and is translated from base 1. Sequences SGHDN (CDR1) and FVKESK (CDR2) are obtained from the germline V gene. Trimming takes 4 bases from V and 3 bases from J, and the germline ends sit 18 bases apart.

Remarks on this clonotype: What this receptor recognizes is not known. No per-base quality is available; no much larger clone lies one base away.

Library preparation used multiplex PCR. Instrument used: Illumina HiSeq 4000. To build TCR beta libraries, CDR3 regions were amplified by Arm-PCR using iRepertoire HTBI primers. Before sequencing, the PCR products underwent gel purification. As for the authors' bioinformatics: Across samples, 60 to 80 TRBV and roughly 13 TRBJ segments were identified and used for gene usage analysis of CDR3 amino acid clonotypes. COPE and FqMerger were used to merge the filtered high-quality paired reads into contigs. BLAST was used to align contigs to IMGT TRBV, TRBD and TRBJ reference genes, with CDR3 defined following IMGT. Any clonotype with a frequency above 0.1% was classified as a highly expanded clone. Repertoire diversity was measured by Shannon entropy, and V-J evenness by the Gini coefficient. Clonotypes shared by more than one individual were considered public. The public reads were quality trimmed at Q25 with fastp and then assembled into clones with MiXCR by TCRdb, keeping productive beta chains. Entries are consolidated by CDR3 protein sequence, retaining the most common genes and DNA. The authors' filters were not applied to this entry. This sample comprises over 650,000 distinct CDR3 sequences, roughly 30% of them detected only once. Together, the top ten hold about two fifths of the sample.

The receptor was derived from a female donor with Graves disease. This sequence uses TRBV14 and TRBJ1-4, with the D gene uncertain. This sample comprised peripheral blood mononuclear cells (PBMCs), obtained when the disease was refractory, from a patient treated with antithyroid drugs. The CDR3 region has the sequence CASSRGRTYRANEKLFF. The sequence in DNA is TGTGCCAGCAGCCGAGGACGGACGTATCGGGCTAATGAAAAACTGTTTTTT.